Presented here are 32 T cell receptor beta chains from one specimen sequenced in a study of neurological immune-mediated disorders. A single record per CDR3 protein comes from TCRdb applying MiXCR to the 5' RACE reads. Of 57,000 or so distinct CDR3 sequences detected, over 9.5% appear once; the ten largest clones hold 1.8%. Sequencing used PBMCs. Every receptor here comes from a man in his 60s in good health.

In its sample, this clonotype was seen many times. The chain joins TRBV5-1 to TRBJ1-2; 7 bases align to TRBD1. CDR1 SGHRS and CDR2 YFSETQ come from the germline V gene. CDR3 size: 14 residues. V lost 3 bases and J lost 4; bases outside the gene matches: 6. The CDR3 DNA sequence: TGCGCCAGCAGCTACGAGGGGGCGACCTATGGCTACACCTTC. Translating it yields CASSYEGATYGYTF.

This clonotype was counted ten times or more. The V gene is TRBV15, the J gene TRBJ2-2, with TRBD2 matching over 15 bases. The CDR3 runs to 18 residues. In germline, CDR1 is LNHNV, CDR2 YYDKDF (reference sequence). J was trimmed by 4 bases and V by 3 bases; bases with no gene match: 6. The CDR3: CATSSLGLAGGATGELFF. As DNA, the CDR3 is TGTGCCACCAGCAGTTTGGGACTAGCGGGGGGCGCCACCGGGGAGCTGTTTTTT.

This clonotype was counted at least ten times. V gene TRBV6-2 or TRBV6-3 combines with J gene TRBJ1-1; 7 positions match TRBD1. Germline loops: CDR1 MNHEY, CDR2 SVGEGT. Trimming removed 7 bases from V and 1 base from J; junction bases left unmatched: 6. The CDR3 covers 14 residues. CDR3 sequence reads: CASTRGGANTEAFF. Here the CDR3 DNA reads TGTGCCAGCACCCGAGGGGGCGCGAACACTGAAGCTTTCTTT.

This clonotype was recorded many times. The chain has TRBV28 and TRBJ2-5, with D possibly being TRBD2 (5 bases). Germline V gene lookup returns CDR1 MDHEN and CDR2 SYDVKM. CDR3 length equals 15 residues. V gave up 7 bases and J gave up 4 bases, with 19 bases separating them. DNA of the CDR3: TGTGCCAGCATTTTGCAAAATACGGGATTAGAGACCCAGTACTTC. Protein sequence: CASILQNTGLETQYF.

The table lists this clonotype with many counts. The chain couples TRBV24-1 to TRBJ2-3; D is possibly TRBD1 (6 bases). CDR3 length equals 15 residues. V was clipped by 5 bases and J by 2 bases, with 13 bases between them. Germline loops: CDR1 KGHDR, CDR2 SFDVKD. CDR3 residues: CATSGEQGITDTQYF. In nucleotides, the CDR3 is TGTGCCACCAGTGGTGAACAGGGAATCACAGATACGCAGTATTTT.

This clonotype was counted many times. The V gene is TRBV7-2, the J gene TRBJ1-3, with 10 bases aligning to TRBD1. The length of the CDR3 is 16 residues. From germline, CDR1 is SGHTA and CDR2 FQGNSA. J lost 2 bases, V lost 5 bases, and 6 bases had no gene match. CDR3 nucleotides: TGTGCCAGCAGCCCGCAAGGGACAGGGGCTGGAAACACCATATATTTT. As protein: CASSPQGTGAGNTIYF.

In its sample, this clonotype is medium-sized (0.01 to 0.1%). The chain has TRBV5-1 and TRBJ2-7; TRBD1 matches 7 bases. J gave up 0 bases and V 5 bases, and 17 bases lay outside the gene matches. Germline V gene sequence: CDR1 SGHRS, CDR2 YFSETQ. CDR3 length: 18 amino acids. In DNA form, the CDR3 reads TGCGCCAGCAGGACGGGGTTCCAGACAGGGTCGGTCTCCTACGAGCAGTACTTC. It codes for CASRTGFQTGSVSYEQYF. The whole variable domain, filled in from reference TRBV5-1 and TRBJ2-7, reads KAGVTQTPRYLIKTRGQQVTLSCSPISGHRSVSWYQQTPGQGLQFLFEYFSETQRNKGNFPGRFSGRQFSNSRSEMNVSTLELGDSALYLCASRTGFQTGSVSYEQYFGPGTRLTVT.

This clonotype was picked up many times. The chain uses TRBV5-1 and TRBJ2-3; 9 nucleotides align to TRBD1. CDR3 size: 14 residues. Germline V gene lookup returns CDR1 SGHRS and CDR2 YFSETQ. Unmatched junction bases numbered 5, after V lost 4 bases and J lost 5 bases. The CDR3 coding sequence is TGCGCCAGCAGCCGGACAGGGGCCTTAGATACGCAGTATTTT. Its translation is CASSRTGALDTQYF. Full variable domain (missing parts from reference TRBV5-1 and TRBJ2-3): KAGVTQTPRYLIKTRGQQVTLSCSPISGHRSVSWYQQTPGQGLQFLFEYFSETQRNKGNFPGRFSGRQFSNSRSEMNVSTLELGDSALYLCASSRTGALDTQYFGPGTRLTVL.

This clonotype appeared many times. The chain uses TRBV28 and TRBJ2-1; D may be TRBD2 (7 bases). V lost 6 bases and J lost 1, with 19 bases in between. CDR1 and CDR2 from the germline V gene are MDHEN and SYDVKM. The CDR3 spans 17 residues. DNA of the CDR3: TGTGCCAGCAGCGGAAGGGGGGGGCGAGGATCCTACAATGAGCAGTTCTTC. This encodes CASSGRGGRGSYNEQFF. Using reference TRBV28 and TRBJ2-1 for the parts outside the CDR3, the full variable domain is DVKVTQSSRYLVKRTGEKVFLECVQDMDHENMFWYRQDPGLGLRLIYFSYDVKMKEKGDIPEGYSVSREKKERFSLILESASTNQTSMYLCASSGRGGRGSYNEQFFGPGTRLTVL.

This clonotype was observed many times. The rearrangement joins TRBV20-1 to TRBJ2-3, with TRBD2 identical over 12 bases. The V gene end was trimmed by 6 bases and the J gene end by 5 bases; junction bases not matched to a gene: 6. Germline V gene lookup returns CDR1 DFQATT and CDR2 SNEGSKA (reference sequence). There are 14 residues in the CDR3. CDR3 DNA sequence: TGCAGTGCGGACCGGGGACTAGCGGGAGATACGCAGTATTTT. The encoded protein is CSADRGLAGDTQYF.

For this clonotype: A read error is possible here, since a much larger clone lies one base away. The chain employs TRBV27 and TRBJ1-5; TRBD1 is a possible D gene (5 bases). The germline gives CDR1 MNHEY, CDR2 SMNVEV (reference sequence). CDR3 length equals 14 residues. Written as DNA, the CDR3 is TGTGCCAGCAGTCCCGGGGCTGGCAATCAGCACCAGCATTTT. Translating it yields CASSPGAGNQHQHF.

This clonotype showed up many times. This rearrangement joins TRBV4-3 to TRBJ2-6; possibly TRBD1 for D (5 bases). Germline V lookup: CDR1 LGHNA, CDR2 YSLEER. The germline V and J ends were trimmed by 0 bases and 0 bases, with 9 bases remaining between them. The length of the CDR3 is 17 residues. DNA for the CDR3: TGCGCCAGCAGCCAAGAAGGGGCCTACTCTGGGGCCAACGTCCTGACTTTC. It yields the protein CASSQEGAYSGANVLTF.

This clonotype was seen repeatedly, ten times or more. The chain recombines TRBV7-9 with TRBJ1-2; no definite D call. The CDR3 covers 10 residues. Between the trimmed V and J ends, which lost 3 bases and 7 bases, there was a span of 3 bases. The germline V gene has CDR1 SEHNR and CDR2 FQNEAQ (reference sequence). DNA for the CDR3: TGTGCCAGCAGCTTCGGTGGCTACACCTTC. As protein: CASSFGGYTF.

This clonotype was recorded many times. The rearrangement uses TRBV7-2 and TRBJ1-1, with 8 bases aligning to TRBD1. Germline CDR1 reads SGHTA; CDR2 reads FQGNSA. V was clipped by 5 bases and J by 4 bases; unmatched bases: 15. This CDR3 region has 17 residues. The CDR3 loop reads CASSPRLRGLWITEAFF. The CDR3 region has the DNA TGTGCCAGCAGCCCTCGACTCAGGGGGCTGTGGATCACTGAAGCTTTCTTT.

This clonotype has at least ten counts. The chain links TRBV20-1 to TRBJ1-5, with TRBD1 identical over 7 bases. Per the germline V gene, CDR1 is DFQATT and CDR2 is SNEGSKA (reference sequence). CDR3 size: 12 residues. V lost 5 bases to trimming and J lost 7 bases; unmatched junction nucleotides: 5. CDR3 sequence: CSAPRGGQPQHF. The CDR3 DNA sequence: TGCAGTGCTCCCAGGGGGGGACAGCCCCAGCATTTT.

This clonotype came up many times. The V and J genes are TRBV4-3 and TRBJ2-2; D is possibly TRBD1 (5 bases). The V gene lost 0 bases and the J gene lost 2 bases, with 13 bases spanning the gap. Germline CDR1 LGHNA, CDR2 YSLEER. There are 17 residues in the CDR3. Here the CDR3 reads CASSQDGADLNTGELFF. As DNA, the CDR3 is TGCGCCAGCAGCCAAGATGGGGCGGACCTCAACACCGGGGAGCTGTTTTTT.

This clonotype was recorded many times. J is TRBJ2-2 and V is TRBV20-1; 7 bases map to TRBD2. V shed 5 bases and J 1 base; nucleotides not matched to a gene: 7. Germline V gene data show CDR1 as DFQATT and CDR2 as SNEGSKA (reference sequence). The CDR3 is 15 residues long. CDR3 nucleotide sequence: TGCAGTGCTTCCTCCGGGACTATGAACACCGGGGAGCTGTTTTTT. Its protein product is CSASSGTMNTGELFF.

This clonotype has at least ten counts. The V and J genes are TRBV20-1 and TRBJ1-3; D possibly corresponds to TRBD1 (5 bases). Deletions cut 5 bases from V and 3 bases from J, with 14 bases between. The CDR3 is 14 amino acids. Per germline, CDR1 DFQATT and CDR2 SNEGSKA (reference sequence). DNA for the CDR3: TGCAGTGCTCGCCGGGGGGGGAGTGGAAACACCATATATTTT. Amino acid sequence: CSARRGGSGNTIYF.

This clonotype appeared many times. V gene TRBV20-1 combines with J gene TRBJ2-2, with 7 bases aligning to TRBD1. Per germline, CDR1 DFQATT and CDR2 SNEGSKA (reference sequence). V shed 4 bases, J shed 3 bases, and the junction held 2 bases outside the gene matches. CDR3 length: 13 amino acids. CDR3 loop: CSAKDRDTGELFF. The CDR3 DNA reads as TGCAGTGCTAAAGACAGGGACACCGGGGAGCTGTTTTTT.

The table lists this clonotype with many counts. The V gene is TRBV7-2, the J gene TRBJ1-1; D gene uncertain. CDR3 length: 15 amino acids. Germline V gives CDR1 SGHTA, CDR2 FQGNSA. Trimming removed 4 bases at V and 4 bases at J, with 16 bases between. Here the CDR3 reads CASSSKSEFPTEAFF. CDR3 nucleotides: TGTGCCAGCAGCTCGAAATCCGAGTTCCCCACTGAAGCTTTCTTT.

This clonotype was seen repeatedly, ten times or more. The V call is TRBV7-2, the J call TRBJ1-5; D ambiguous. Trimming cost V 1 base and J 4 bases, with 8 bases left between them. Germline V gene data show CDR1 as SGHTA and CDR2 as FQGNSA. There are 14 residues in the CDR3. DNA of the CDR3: TGTGCCAGCAGCTTAGGTTCAGCGAATCAGCCCCAGCATTTT. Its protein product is CASSLGSANQPQHF.

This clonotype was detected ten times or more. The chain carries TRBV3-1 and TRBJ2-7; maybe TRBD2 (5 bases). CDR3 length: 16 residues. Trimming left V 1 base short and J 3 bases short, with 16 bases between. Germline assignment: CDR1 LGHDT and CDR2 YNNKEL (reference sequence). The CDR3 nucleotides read TGTGCCAGCAGCCAAGGAGGACTGGCCCGGGGCTACGAGCAGTACTTC. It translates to CASSQGGLARGYEQYF.

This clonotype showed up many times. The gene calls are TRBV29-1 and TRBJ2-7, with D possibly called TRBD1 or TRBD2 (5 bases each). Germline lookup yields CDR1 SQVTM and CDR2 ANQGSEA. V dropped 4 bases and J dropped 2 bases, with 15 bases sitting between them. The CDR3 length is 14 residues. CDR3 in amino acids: CSVAWDRAPYEQYF. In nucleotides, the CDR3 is TGCAGCGTTGCCTGGGACCGTGCCCCCTACGAGCAGTACTTC.

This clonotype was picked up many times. The CDR3 is CSARGALEVNEQFF. For the CDR3, the DNA is TGCAGTGCTAGGGGGGCCCTAGAGGTCAATGAGCAGTTCTTC. The rearrangement uses TRBV20-1 and TRBJ2-1; D may be TRBD1 (6 bases). This CDR3 is built from 14 residues. The V end was cut by 3 bases, the J end by 6 bases, with 15 bases between. Germline V gene sequence: CDR1 DFQATT, CDR2 SNEGSKA (reference sequence).

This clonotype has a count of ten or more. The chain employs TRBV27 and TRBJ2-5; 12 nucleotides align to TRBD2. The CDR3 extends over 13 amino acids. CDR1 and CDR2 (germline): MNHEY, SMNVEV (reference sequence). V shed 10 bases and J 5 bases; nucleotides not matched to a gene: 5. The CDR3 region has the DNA TGTGCCACTAGCGGGGGGGCCCCGGAGACCCAGTACTTC. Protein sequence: CATSGGAPETQYF.

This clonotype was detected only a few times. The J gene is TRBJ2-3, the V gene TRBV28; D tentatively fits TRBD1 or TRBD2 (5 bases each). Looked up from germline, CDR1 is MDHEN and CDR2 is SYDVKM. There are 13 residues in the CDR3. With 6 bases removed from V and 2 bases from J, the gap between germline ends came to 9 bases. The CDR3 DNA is TGTGCCAGCAGACCCGGGGCCACAGATACGCAGTATTTT. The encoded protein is CASRPGATDTQYF.

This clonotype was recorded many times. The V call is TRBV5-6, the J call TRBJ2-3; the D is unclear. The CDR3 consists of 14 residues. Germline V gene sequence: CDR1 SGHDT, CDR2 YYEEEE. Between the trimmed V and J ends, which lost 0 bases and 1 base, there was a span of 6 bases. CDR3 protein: CASSLVSGTDTQYF. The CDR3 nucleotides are TGTGCCAGCAGCTTGGTCAGTGGCACAGATACGCAGTATTTT.

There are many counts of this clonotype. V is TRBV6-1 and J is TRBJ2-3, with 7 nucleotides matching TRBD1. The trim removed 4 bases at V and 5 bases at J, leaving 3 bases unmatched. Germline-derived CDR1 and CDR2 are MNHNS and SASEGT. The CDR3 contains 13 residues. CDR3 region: CASSGRGLDTQYF. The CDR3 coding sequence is TGTGCCAGCAGTGGAAGGGGGCTAGATACGCAGTATTTT.

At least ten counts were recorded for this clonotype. CDR3 sequence reads: CASSLQRGASPLHF. CDR3 sequence (DNA): TGCGCCAGCAGCTTGCAGAGGGGTGCGTCACCCCTCCACTTT. The V call is TRBV5-1, the J call TRBJ1-6; tentative D call: TRBD1 (5 bases). CDR3 size: 14 residues. In germline, CDR1 is SGHRS, CDR2 YFSETQ. V dropped 1 base and J dropped 10 bases, with 12 bases sitting between them.

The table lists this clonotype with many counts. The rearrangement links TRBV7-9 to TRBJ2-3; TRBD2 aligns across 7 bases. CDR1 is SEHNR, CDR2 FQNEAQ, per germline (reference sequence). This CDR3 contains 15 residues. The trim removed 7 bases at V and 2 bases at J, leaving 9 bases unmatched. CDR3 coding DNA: TGTGCCAGCATCCCACTAGCGACACCCACAGATACGCAGTATTTT. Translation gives CASIPLATPTDTQYF. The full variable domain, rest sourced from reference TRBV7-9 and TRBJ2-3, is DTGVSQNPRHKITKRGQNVTFRCDPISEHNRLYWYRQTLGQGPEFLTYFQNEAQLEKSRLLSDRFSAERPKGSFSTLEIQRTEQGDSAMYLCASIPLATPTDTQYFGPGTRLTVL.

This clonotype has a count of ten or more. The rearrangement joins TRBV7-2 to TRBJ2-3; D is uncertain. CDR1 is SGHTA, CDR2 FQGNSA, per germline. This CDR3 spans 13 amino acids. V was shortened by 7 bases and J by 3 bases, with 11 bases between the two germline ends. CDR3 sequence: CASKGWGTDTQYF. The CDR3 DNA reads TGTGCCAGCAAGGGCTGGGGTACAGATACGCAGTATTTT.

CDR3 protein: CASSPPVVGLADTQYF. Written as DNA, the CDR3 is TGTGCCAGCTCACCACCGGTGGTAGGGCTCGCAGATACGCAGTATTTT. The chain couples TRBV18 to TRBJ2-3; D gene ambiguous. Germline CDR1 and CDR2: KGHSH and LQKENI. V was shortened by 0 bases and J by 4 bases, with 14 bases between the two germline ends. The CDR3 length is 16 residues. The full variable domain, completed using reference TRBV18 and TRBJ2-3, is NAGVMQNPRHLVRRRGQEARLRCSPMKGHSHVYWYRQLPEEGLKFMVYLQKENIIDESGMPKERFSAEFPKEGPSILRIQQVVRGDSAAYFCASSPPVVGLADTQYFGPGTRLTVL.